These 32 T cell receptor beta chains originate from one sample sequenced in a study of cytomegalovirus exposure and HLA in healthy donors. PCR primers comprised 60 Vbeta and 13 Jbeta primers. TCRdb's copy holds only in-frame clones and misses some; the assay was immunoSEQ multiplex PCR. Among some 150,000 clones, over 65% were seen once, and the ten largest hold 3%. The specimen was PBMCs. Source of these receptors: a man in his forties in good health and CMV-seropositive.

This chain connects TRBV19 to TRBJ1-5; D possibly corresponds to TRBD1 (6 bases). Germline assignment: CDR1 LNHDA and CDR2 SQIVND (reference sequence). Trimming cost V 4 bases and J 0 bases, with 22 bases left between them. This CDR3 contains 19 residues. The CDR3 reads CASSTTGQKYSNSNQPQHF. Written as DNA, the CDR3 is TGTGCCAGTAGTACGACTGGACAGAAATACAGTAATAGCAATCAGCCCCAGCATTTT.

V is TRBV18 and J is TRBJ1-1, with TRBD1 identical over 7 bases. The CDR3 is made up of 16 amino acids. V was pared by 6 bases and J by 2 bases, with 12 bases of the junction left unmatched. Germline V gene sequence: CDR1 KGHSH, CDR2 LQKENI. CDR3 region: CASSSANRGLNTEAFF. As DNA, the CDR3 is TGTGCCAGCTCCTCGGCCAACAGGGGACTCAACACTGAAGCTTTCTTT.

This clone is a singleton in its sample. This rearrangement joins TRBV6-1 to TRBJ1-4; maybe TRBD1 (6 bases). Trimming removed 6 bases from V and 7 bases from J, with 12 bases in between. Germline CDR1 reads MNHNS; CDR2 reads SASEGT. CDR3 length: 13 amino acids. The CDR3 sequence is CASSSQGTEKLFF. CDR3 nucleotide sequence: TGTGCCAGCAGCTCACAGGGAACTGAAAAACTGTTTTTT.

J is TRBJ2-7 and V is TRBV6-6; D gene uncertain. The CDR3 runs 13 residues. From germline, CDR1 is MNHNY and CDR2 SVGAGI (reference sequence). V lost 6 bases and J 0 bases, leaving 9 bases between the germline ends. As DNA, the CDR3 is TGTGCCAGCAGCGTTTCTAGCTCCTACGAGCAGTACTTC. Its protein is CASSVSSSYEQYF.

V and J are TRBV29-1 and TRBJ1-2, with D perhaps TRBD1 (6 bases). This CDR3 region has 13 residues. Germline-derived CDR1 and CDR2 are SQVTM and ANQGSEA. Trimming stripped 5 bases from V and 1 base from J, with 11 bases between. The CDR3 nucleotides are TGCAGCGTTCGGACAGTTGTTAACTATGGCTACACCTTC. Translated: CSVRTVVNYGYTF.

In DNA form, the CDR3 reads TGTGCCATCAGTGATCCGCAGAGGGCGGGAGGGATCCAAGAGACCCAGTACTTC. Translated, it gives CAISDPQRAGGIQETQYF. The chain joins TRBV10-3 to TRBJ2-5; 9 bases line up with TRBD2. This CDR3 comprises 18 residues. Germline assignment: CDR1 ENHRY and CDR2 SYGVKD. The V gene end was trimmed by 3 bases and the J gene end by 1 base; junction bases not matched to a gene: 12.

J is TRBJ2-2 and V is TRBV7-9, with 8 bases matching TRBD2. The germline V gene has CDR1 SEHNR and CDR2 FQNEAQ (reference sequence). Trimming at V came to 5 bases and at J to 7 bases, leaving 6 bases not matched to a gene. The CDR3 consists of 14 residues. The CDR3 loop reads CASSQSGSGGELFF. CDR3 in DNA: TGTGCCAGCAGCCAAAGCGGGAGTGGCGGGGAGCTGTTTTTT.

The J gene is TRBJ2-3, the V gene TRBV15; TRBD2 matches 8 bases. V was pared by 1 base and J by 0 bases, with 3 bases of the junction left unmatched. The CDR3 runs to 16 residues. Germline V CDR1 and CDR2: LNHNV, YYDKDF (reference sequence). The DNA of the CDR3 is TGTGCCACCAGCAGAGCCGGGAGGGCCAGCACAGATACGCAGTATTTT. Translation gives CATSRAGRASTDTQYF.

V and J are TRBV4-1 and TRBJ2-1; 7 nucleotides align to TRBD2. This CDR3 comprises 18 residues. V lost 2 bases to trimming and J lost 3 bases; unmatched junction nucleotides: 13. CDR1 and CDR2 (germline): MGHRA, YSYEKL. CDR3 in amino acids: CASSQSFGLAVYYNEQFF. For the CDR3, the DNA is TGCGCCAGCAGCCAATCGTTTGGGCTAGCGGTTTACTACAATGAGCAGTTCTTC.

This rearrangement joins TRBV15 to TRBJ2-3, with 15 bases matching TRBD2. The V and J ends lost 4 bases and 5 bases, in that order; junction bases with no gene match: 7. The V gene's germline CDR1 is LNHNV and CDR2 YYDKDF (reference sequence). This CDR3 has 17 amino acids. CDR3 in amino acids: CATSTTRTSGRGDTQYF. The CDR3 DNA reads TGTGCCACCAGCACCACCCGGACTAGCGGGAGGGGAGATACGCAGTATTTT.

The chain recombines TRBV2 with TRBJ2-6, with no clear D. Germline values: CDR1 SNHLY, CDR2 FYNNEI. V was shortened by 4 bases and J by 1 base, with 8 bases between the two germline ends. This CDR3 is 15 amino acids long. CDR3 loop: CASSATESGANVLTF. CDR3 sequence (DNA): TGTGCCAGCAGTGCTACAGAATCTGGGGCCAACGTCCTGACTTTC.

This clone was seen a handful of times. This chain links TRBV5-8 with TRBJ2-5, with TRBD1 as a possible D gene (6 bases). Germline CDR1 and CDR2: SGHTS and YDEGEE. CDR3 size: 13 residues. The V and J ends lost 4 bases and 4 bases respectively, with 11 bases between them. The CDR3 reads CASSGTGRETQYF. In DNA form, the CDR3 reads TGTGCCAGCAGCGGAACAGGGAGAGAGACCCAGTACTTC.

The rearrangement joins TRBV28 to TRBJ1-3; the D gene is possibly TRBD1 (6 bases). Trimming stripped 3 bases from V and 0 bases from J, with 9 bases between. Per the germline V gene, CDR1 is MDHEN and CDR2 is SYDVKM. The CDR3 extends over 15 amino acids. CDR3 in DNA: TGTGCCAGCAGTTTTGGGGACACCTCTGGAAACACCATATATTTT. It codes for CASSFGDTSGNTIYF. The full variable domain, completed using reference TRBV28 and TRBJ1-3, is DVKVTQSSRYLVKRTGEKVFLECVQDMDHENMFWYRQDPGLGLRLIYFSYDVKMKEKGDIPEGYSVSREKKERFSLILESASTNQTSMYLCASSFGDTSGNTIYFGEGSWLTVV.

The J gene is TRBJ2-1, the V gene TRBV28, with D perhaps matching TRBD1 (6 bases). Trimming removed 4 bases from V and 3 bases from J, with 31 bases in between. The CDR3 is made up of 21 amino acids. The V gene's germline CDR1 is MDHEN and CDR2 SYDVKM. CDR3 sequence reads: CASSSNTGTLNFGAIYNEQFF. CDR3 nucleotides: TGTGCCAGCAGTTCAAATACCGGGACACTTAATTTCGGAGCTATCTACAATGAGCAGTTCTTC.

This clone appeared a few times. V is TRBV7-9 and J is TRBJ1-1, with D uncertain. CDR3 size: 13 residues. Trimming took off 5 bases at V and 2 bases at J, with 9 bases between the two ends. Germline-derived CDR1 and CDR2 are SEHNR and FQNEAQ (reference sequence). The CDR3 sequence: CASSRQANTEAFF. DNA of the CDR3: TGTGCCAGCAGCCGCCAGGCTAACACTGAAGCTTTCTTT.

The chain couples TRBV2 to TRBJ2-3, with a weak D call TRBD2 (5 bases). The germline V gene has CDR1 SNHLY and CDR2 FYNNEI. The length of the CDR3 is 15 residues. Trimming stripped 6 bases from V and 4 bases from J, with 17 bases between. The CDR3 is CASRRDPGMADTQYF. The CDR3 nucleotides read TGTGCCAGCAGGCGAGACCCCGGGATGGCAGATACGCAGTATTTT.

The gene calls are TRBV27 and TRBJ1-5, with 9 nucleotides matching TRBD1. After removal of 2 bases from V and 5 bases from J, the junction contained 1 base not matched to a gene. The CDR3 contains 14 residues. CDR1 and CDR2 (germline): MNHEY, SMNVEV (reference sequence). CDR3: CASSLRQGDQPQHF. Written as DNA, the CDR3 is TGTGCCAGCAGTTTACGACAGGGGGATCAGCCCCAGCATTTT.

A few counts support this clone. CDR3 DNA sequence: TGCGCCAGCAGCTTGGACAGGGTGGGTGGCTACACCTTC. Translated, it gives CASSLDRVGGYTF. V and J are TRBV5-1 and TRBJ1-2; a weak D match, TRBD1 (6 bases). The CDR3 is 13 amino acids. V lost 0 bases and J 7 bases, leaving 10 bases between the germline ends. Germline CDR1 and CDR2: SGHRS and YFSETQ. Using reference TRBV5-1 and TRBJ1-2 for the parts outside the CDR3, the full variable domain is KAGVTQTPRYLIKTRGQQVTLSCSPISGHRSVSWYQQTPGQGLQFLFEYFSETQRNKGNFPGRFSGRQFSNSRSEMNVSTLELGDSALYLCASSLDRVGGYTFGSGTRLTVV.

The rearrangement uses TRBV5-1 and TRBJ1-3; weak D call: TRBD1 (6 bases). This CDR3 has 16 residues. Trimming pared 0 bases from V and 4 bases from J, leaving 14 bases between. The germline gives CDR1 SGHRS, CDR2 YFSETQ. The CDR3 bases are TGCGCCAGCAGCTTGGGGACAGATAGATGGGGAAACACCATATATTTT. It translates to CASSLGTDRWGNTIYF.

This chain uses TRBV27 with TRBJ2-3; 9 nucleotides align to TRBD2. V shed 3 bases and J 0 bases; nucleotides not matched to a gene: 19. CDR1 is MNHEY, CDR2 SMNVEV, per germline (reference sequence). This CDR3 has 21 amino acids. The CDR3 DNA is TGTGCCAGCAGTTTCACCCCGCCCGGACTAGCGAGAAGGTATAGCACAGATACGCAGTATTTT. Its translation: CASSFTPPGLARRYSTDTQYF.

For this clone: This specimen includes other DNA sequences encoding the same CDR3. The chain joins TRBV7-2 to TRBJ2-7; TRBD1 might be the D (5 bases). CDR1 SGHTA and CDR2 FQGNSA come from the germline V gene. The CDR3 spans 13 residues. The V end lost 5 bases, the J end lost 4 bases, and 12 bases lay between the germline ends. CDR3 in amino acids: CASSPQGAYEQYF. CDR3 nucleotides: TGTGCCAGCAGCCCGCAGGGCGCTTACGAGCAGTACTTC.

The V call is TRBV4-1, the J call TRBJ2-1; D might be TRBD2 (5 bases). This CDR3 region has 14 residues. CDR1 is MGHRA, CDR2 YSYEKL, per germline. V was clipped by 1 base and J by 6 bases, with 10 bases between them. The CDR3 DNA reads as TGCGCCAGCAGCCAAGGAGGGAACCGCAATGAGCAGTTCTTC. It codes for CASSQGGNRNEQFF.

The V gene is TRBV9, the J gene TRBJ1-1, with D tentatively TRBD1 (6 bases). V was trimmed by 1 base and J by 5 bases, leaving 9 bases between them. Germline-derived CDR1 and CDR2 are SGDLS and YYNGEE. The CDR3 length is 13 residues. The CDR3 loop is CASSVQGWTEAFF. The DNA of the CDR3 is TGTGCCAGCAGCGTACAGGGGTGGACTGAAGCTTTCTTT.

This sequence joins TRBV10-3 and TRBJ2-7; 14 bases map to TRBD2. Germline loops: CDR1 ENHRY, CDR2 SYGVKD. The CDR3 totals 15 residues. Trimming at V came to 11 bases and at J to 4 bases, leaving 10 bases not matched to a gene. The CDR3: CASDPGLAGGYEQYF. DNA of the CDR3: TGTGCCTCCGACCCCGGACTAGCGGGAGGTTACGAGCAGTACTTC.

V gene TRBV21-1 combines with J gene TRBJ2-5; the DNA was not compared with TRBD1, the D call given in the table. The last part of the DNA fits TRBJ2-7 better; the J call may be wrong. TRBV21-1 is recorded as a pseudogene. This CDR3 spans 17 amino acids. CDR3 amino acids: CASSKVCPGQGAYEQYF. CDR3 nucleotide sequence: TGTGCCAGCAGCAAAGTTTGCCCGGGACAGGGGGCTTACGAGCAGTACTTC.

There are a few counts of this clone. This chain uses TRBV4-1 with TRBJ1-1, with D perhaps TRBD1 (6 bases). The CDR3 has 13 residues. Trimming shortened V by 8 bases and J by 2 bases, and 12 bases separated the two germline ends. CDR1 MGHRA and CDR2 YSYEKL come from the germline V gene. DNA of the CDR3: TGCGCCAGCGCCGGACAGCTAAACACTGAAGCTTTCTTT. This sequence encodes CASAGQLNTEAFF.

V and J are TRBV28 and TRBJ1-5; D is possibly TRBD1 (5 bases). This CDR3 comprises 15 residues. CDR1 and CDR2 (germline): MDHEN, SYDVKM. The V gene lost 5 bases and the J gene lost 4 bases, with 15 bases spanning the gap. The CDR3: CASSEEGLMNQPQHF. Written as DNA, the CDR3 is TGTGCCAGCAGTGAGGAGGGACTAATGAATCAGCCCCAGCATTTT.

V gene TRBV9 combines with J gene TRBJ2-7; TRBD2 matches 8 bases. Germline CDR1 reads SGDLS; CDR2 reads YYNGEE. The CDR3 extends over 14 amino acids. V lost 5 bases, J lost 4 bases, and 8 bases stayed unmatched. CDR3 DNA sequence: TGTGCCAGCAGTGACGGACTAGCAGATTACGAGCAGTACTTC. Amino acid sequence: CASSDGLADYEQYF.

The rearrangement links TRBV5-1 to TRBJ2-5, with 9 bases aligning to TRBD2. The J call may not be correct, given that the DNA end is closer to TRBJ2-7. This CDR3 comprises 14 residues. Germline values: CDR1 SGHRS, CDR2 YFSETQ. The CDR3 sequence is CASSLGLAVYEQYF. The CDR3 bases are TGCGCCAGCAGCTTGGGACTAGCGGTCTACGAGCAGTACTTC.

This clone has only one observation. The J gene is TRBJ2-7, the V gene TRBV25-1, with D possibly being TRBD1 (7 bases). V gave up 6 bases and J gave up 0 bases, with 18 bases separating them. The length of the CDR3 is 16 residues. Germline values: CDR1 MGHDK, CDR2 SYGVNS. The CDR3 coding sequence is TGTGCCAGCAGGGCCGCAGGGGGGAGAAGCTCCTACGAGCAGTACTTC. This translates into CASRAAGGRSSYEQYF.

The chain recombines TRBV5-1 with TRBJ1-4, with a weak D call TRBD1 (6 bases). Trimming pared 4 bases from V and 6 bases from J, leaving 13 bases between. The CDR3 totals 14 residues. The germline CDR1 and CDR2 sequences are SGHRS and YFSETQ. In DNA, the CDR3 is TGCGCCAGCAGCAGGGGCAGGGGTGATGAAAAACTGTTTTTT. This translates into CASSRGRGDEKLFF.

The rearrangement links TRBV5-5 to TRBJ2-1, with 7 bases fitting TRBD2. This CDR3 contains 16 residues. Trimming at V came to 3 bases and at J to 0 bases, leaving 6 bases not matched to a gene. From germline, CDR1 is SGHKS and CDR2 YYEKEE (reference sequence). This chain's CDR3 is CASSSRTRSSYNEQFF. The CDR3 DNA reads TGTGCCAGCAGCTCTAGGACTAGAAGCTCCTACAATGAGCAGTTCTTC.